Listed here are 15 T cell receptor beta chains from one sample, sequenced in a study of T cells in Graves' hyperthyroidism and ophthalmopathy. RNA transcripts provided the source from which TCR beta CDR3 regions were amplified. Using the HTBI primer set, a first-round RT-PCR was run on the TCR CDR3. TCRdb recomputed calls from the multiplex PCR reads with MiXCR, one row per CDR3 protein. Here the sample spans around 610,000 distinct CDR3 sequences, roughly 14% being singletons. Sequenced material: blood. The receptors here all came from a woman between 40 and 55 years old with Graves' ophthalmopathy.

This clonotype came up many times. The V gene is TRBV27, the J gene TRBJ1-1; no reliable D call. This CDR3 is built from 14 residues. V lost 5 bases and J lost 1, with 11 bases in between. Germline CDR1 and CDR2: MNHEY and SMNVEV (reference sequence). CDR3 region: CASSHRGWNTEAFF. The CDR3 nucleotides read TGTGCCAGCAGTCACCGAGGGTGGAACACTGAAGCTTTCTTT.

The gene calls are TRBV13 and TRBJ1-1; D possibly corresponds to TRBD1 (5 bases). The CDR3 spans 15 residues. The germline CDR1 and CDR2 sequences are PRHDT and FYEKMQ (reference sequence). The V end lost 0 bases, the J end lost 10 bases, and 18 bases lay between the germline ends. This chain's CDR3 is CASSLGGGYMGGAFF. The CDR3 DNA is TGTGCCAGCAGCTTAGGCGGGGGGTACATGGGTGGAGCTTTCTTT.

The table lists this clonotype with many counts. The J gene is TRBJ2-7, the V gene TRBV4-2, with 10 bases lining up with TRBD2. The V and J ends lost 8 bases and 0 bases, in that order; junction bases with no gene match: 1. In germline, CDR1 is LGHNA, CDR2 YNFKEQ. The CDR3 has 13 residues. For the CDR3, the DNA is TGTGCCAGCGGACTAGCGGACTCCTACGAGCAGTACTTC. This codes for CASGLADSYEQYF.

This clonotype has at least ten counts. This rearrangement joins TRBV7-2 to TRBJ2-7, with D unresolved. The CDR3 is 14 residues long. Trimming took 2 bases from V and 5 from J, leaving 13 bases between them. Germline CDR1 SGHTA, CDR2 FQGNSA. CDR3 coding DNA: TGTGCCAGCAGCTTATTGACCCCCCCGGACGAGCAGTACTTC. Translated: CASSLLTPPDEQYF.

This clonotype has at least ten counts. This chain uses TRBV19 with TRBJ1-5; D may be TRBD1 (6 bases). The CDR3 has 12 residues. V was cut by 7 bases and J by 6 bases, with 10 bases left in between. The germline V gene has CDR1 LNHDA and CDR2 SQIVND (reference sequence). The CDR3 sequence is CASKGVGQPQHF. Here the CDR3 DNA reads TGTGCCAGTAAGGGGGTCGGTCAGCCCCAGCATTTT.

CDR3 loop: CATSREGSETQYF. In DNA, the CDR3 is TGTGCCACCAGCAGAGAAGGGTCTGAGACCCAGTACTTC. V gene TRBV15 combines with J gene TRBJ2-5; D is ambiguous. The germline V gene encodes CDR1 LNHNV and CDR2 YYDKDF (reference sequence). V was pared by 0 bases and J by 5 bases, with 7 bases between. This CDR3 has 13 amino acids.

The genes are TRBV4-3 and TRBJ2-2; D is unclear. The CDR3 loop spans 16 amino acids. The V end was cut by 0 bases, the J end by 7 bases, with 15 bases between. Per germline, CDR1 LGHNA and CDR2 YSLEER. The CDR3 nucleotides read TGCGCCAGCAGCCAAGATCGGACCACCTACGGCGGGGAGCTGTTTTTT. This encodes CASSQDRTTYGGELFF.

The table lists this clonotype with many counts. The J gene is TRBJ2-5, the V gene TRBV7-2; D is ambiguous. The germline V gene has CDR1 SGHTA and CDR2 FQGNSA. Trimming left V 5 bases short and J 5 bases short, with 9 bases between. This CDR3 comprises 12 residues. The CDR3 is CASSAERETQYF. The DNA for the CDR3 is TGTGCCAGCAGCGCCGAAAGGGAGACCCAGTACTTC.

This clonotype was seen repeatedly, ten times or more. The rearrangement uses TRBV5-1 and TRBJ2-5; no clear D gene. Germline values: CDR1 SGHRS, CDR2 YFSETQ. Between the trimmed V and J ends, which lost 0 bases and 0 bases, there was a span of 6 bases. The CDR3 has 14 amino acids. The CDR3: CASSLEQNQETQYF. DNA of the CDR3: TGCGCCAGCAGCTTGGAACAGAACCAAGAGACCCAGTACTTC.

The chain has TRBV7-2 and TRBJ1-3; D is unclear. V shed 1 base and J shed 0 bases, with 7 bases lying between them. CDR3 length: 15 amino acids. Germline loops: CDR1 SGHTA, CDR2 FQGNSA. CDR3: CASSLVLSSGNTIYF. The CDR3 DNA follows: TGTGCCAGCAGCTTAGTGCTCTCCTCTGGAAACACCATATATTTT.

The chain has TRBV9 and TRBJ1-1, with no clear D. V was cut by 0 bases and J by 8 bases, with 14 bases left in between. Germline CDR1 SGDLS, CDR2 YYNGEE. This CDR3 comprises 14 residues. The CDR3 loop is CASSVVQEVREAFF. DNA for the CDR3: TGTGCCAGCAGCGTAGTCCAGGAGGTAAGAGAAGCTTTCTTT.

V is TRBV18 and J is TRBJ1-1, with TRBD1 matching over 10 bases. V shed 5 bases, J shed 2 bases, and the junction held 11 bases outside the gene matches. The CDR3 has 17 amino acids. The germline CDR1 and CDR2 sequences are KGHSH and LQKENI. CDR3 DNA sequence: TGTGCCAGCTCAAAGACAGGGGGCGCGGGTGTAAACACTGAAGCTTTCTTT. This gives the protein CASSKTGGAGVNTEAFF.

CDR3: CASSPAGLYGYTF. DNA of the CDR3: TGTGCCAGCAGTCCCGCAGGGCTCTATGGCTACACCTTC. The chain couples TRBV27 to TRBJ1-2; TRBD1 might be the D (5 bases). Germline V gene lookup returns CDR1 MNHEY and CDR2 SMNVEV (reference sequence). The CDR3 extends over 13 amino acids. The ends were cut back, 5 bases at V and 4 bases at J, with 11 bases in the middle.

Note on this clonotype: Compared with germline, one end of the junction differs, possibly owing to a read error. The chain carries TRBV28 and TRBJ2-7; 8 bases fit TRBD1. Germline V lookup: CDR1 MDHEN, CDR2 SYDVKM. CDR3 length equals 15 residues. In DNA, the CDR3 is TGTGCCAGCAGTTCTGGGGGACAGGCCTCCTACGGGCAGTACTTC. Translating gives CASSSGGQASYGQYF.

This clonotype has at least ten counts. The gene calls are TRBV12-3 or TRBV12-4 and TRBJ1-5; 8 bases fit TRBD1. CDR3 length equals 15 residues. The trim removed 3 bases at V and 3 bases at J, leaving 4 bases unmatched. The chain's CDR3 is CASSLDRAYNQPQHF. The CDR3 DNA reads as TGTGCCAGCAGTTTGGACAGGGCCTACAATCAGCCCCAGCATTTT.